Below, 6 T cell receptor beta chains from the same sample are listed, as sequenced in a study of shared clonotypes between healthy human individuals. Sequencing was performed with immunoSEQ multiplex PCR; in TCRdb, only in-frame clones are kept and a portion is missing. The table includes roughly 720,000 clones, less than 95% detected once. Sequences were obtained from memory CD8+ T cells from PBMCs. Subset noted: CD45RO+ cells pooled with CCR7-negative TemRA cells. The receptors derive from a man between 18 and 35 years old in good health. Some clones in this sample may be carry-over from other donors' samples.

This rearrangement joins TRBV4-2 to TRBJ1-4; D possibly corresponds to TRBD1 (6 bases). Per germline, CDR1 LGHNA and CDR2 YNFKEQ. The CDR3 runs 15 residues. V gave up 2 bases and J gave up 3 bases, with 10 bases separating them. CDR3 protein: CASSQLGAPNEKLFF. In DNA form, the CDR3 reads TGTGCCAGCAGCCAATTGGGGGCCCCTAATGAAAAACTGTTTTTT.

The chain employs TRBV10-3 and TRBJ2-7, with a weak D call TRBD1 (6 bases). The CDR3 totals 13 residues. CDR1 is ENHRY, CDR2 SYGVKD, per germline. Between the trimmed V and J ends, which lost 8 bases and 3 bases, there was a span of 14 bases. The CDR3 sequence: CAILQDSDYEQYF. The DNA of the CDR3 is TGTGCCATCCTCCAGGACAGTGACTACGAGCAGTACTTC.

The chain uses TRBV6-1 and TRBJ1-4; D gene ambiguous. V lost 3 bases to trimming and J lost 3 bases, with 11 bases between them. This CDR3 contains 15 residues. Germline lookup yields CDR1 MNHNS and CDR2 SASEGT. CDR3: CASSDLGWANEKLFF. CDR3 nucleotides: TGTGCCAGCAGTGATCTGGGGTGGGCTAATGAAAAACTGTTTTTT.

As concerns this clone: Additional DNA sequences in this sample encode the identical CDR3. This rearrangement joins TRBV27 to TRBJ2-1; D is uncertain. In germline, CDR1 is MNHEY, CDR2 SMNVEV (reference sequence). V was shortened by 0 bases and J by 3 bases, with 6 bases between the two germline ends. The CDR3 runs to 14 residues. Here the CDR3 reads CASSLSGSYNEQFF. The DNA of the CDR3 is TGTGCCAGCAGTTTATCTGGCAGCTACAATGAGCAGTTCTTC.

The CDR3: CASSLENSLRPGELFF. The CDR3, as DNA: TGTGCCAGCAGTCTTGAAAATTCTTTAAGGCCCGGGGAGCTGTTTTTT. The chain uses TRBV2 and TRBJ2-2; no firm D call. Between the trimmed V and J ends, which lost 5 bases and 6 bases, there was a span of 19 bases. Germline CDR1 and CDR2: SNHLY and FYNNEI. The CDR3 consists of 16 residues.

The V call is TRBV19, the J call TRBJ2-7; no definite D call. The CDR3 spans 15 residues. The germline CDR1 and CDR2 sequences are LNHDA and SQIVND (reference sequence). V lost 7 bases and J 4 bases, leaving 20 bases between the germline ends. In DNA, the CDR3 is TGTGCCAGTACCGTGGACCATTCGGGCATGTACGAGCAGTACTTC. Amino acids: CASTVDHSGMYEQYF.